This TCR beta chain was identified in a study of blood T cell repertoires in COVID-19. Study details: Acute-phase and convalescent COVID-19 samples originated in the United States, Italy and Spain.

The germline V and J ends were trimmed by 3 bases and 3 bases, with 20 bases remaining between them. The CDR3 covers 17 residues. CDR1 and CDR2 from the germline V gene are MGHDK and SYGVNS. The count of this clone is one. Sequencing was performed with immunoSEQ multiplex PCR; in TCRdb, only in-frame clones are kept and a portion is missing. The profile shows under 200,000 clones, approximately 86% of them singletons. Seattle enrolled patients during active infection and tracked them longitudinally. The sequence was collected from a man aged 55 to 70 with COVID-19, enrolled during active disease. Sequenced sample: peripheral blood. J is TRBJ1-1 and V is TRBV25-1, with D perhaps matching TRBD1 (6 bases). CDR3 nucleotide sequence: TGTGCCAGCAGTGATTCGGGGGCACCCCGGGGGGACACTGAAGCTTTCTTT. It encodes CASSDSGAPRGDTEAFF.